Below, 21 T cell receptor beta chains from the same sample are listed, as sequenced in a study of cytomegalovirus exposure and HLA in healthy donors. Researchers ran the PCR with 60 Vbeta and 13 Jbeta primers. The data were produced by immunoSEQ multiplex PCR, yet TCRdb's version contains in-frame clones alone and is incomplete. Of about 200,000 clones in the sample, 79% were seen once. What was sequenced was PBMCs. The receptor source for this set is a girl aged 5 to 17 in good health and CMV-seropositive.

The gene calls are TRBV30 and TRBJ1-4; D is unclear. The CDR3 runs 13 residues. The germline V and J ends were trimmed by 2 bases and 7 bases, with 11 bases remaining between them. CDR1 GTSNPN and CDR2 SVGIG come from the germline V gene (reference sequence). DNA of the CDR3: TGTGCCTGGAGTCCAGGACTAGGTGAAAAACTGTTTTTT. It yields the protein CAWSPGLGEKLFF. The full variable domain, in which reference TRBV30 and TRBJ1-4 provide the parts outside the CDR3, is SQTIHQWPATLVQPVGSPLSLECTVEGTSNPNLYWYRQAAGRGLQLLFYSVGIGQISSEVPQNLSASRPQDRQFILSSKKLLLSDSGFYLCAWSPGLGEKLFFGSGTQLSVL.

This rearrangement joins TRBV27 to TRBJ2-7; 9 bases agree with TRBD1. V shed 3 bases and J 6 bases; nucleotides not matched to a gene: 3. Germline V CDR1 and CDR2: MNHEY, SMNVEV (reference sequence). CDR3 length: 13 amino acids. The CDR3 is CASSLGQGREQYF. The CDR3 DNA sequence: TGTGCCAGCAGTTTGGGACAGGGTCGCGAGCAGTACTTC.

The chain combines TRBV4-3 with TRBJ2-5; perhaps TRBD1 as D (6 bases). The CDR3 covers 16 residues. The germline CDR1 and CDR2 sequences are LGHNA and YSLEER. V was clipped by 0 bases and J by 5 bases, with 16 bases between them. CDR3 in amino acids: CASSQEWGRGFETQYF. The DNA of the CDR3 is TGCGCCAGCAGCCAAGAATGGGGCAGGGGTTTTGAGACCCAGTACTTC.

The rearrangement links TRBV6-4 to TRBJ2-2; tentative D call: TRBD1 (6 bases). In germline, CDR1 is MRHNA, CDR2 SNTAGT. V dropped 6 bases and J dropped 0 bases, with 11 bases sitting between them. The CDR3 sequence is 15 residues long. The DNA of the CDR3 is TGTGCCAGCAGCCCCAGGGGAGCGAACACCGGGGAGCTGTTTTTT. Its protein is CASSPRGANTGELFF.

The genes are TRBV4-1 and TRBJ2-7, with D tentatively TRBD2 (8 bases). V was cut by 4 bases and J by 5 bases, with 21 bases left in between. The CDR3 sequence is 16 residues long. Germline values: CDR1 MGHRA, CDR2 YSYEKL. For the CDR3, the DNA is TGCGCCAGCAGCCCGGGGGGGGGAAGGGGGCGTCACGAGCAGTACTTC. This codes for CASSPGGGRGRHEQYF.

The V call is TRBV5-1, the J call TRBJ2-5; TRBD2 is a possible D gene (6 bases). The V and J ends lost 0 bases and 1 base respectively, with 13 bases between them. CDR1 and CDR2 from the germline V gene are SGHRS and YFSETQ. The CDR3 is 16 amino acids. The CDR3 is CASSLGGVRAQETQYF. In DNA, the CDR3 is TGCGCCAGCAGCTTGGGGGGGGTTCGGGCCCAAGAGACCCAGTACTTC.

The V call is TRBV6-5, the J call TRBJ1-1; a weak D match, TRBD1 (6 bases). CDR1 is MNHEY and CDR2 is SVGAGI in the germline V gene. The ends were cut back, 8 bases at V and 7 bases at J, with 14 bases in the middle. CDR3 length equals 12 residues. Here the CDR3 reads CASGLNRVEAFF. CDR3 DNA: TGTGCCAGCGGCTTAAACAGGGTTGAAGCTTTCTTT.

This clone was seen more than once but under ten times. The chain has TRBV5-6 and TRBJ1-3, with D perhaps TRBD1 (6 bases). Trimming pared 0 bases from V and 11 bases from J, leaving 18 bases between. The V gene's germline CDR1 is SGHDT and CDR2 YYEEEE. CDR3 length: 15 amino acids. Here the CDR3 reads CASSLGVGGPIAIYF. CDR3 sequence (DNA): TGTGCCAGCAGCTTGGGGGTCGGGGGGCCCATCGCCATATATTTT.

V is TRBV2 and J is TRBJ2-5; 8 bases line up with TRBD2. V trimming: 6 bases; J trimming: 4 bases; junction bases outside the gene matches: 4. Looked up from germline, CDR1 is SNHLY and CDR2 is FYNNEI. This CDR3 is built from 13 residues. The CDR3 region has the DNA TGTGCCAGCAGGCGGAGCGGGGGAGAGACCCAGTACTTC. As protein: CASRRSGGETQYF.

This clone was detected only a few times. The V and J genes are TRBV14 and TRBJ2-5; D gene unclear. This CDR3 region has 12 residues. Trimming shortened V by 2 bases and J by 10 bases, and 11 bases separated the two germline ends. The germline V gene encodes CDR1 SGHDN and CDR2 FVKESK. The CDR3 protein is CASSQRSAIQYF. Written as DNA, the CDR3 is TGTGCCAGCAGCCAACGGAGCGCGATCCAGTACTTC.

The gene calls are TRBV5-6 and TRBJ2-2, with 8 nucleotides matching TRBD2. The CDR3 has 14 residues. Germline V gives CDR1 SGHDT, CDR2 YYEEEE. With 2 bases clipped from V and 7 bases from J, the junction kept 4 bases outside the gene matches. CDR3 region: CASSFSGVSGELFF. Written as DNA, the CDR3 is TGTGCCAGCAGCTTTAGCGGGGTGAGCGGGGAGCTGTTTTTT.

This rearrangement joins TRBV4-3 to TRBJ2-7; possibly TRBD2 for D (7 bases). V shed 0 bases and J shed 4 bases, with 19 bases lying between them. The CDR3 covers 17 residues. Germline CDR1 LGHNA, CDR2 YSLEER. In DNA, the CDR3 is TGCGCCAGCAGCCAAGATGGACGGGGGGCCCGCCTATACGAGCAGTACTTC. Its protein is CASSQDGRGARLYEQYF.

This clone was seen only once. The CDR3 DNA is TGTGCCAGCAGCAAAGGGCGAGGGATCCATTCACCCCTCCACTTT. Amino acid sequence: CASSKGRGIHSPLHF. This chain uses TRBV21-1 with TRBJ1-6. TRBV21-1 is annotated as a pseudogene. This CDR3 contains 15 residues.

The J gene is TRBJ1-2, the V gene TRBV13; no firm D call. The CDR3 runs 13 residues. Germline V gene sequence: CDR1 PRHDT, CDR2 FYEKMQ (reference sequence). Trimming stripped 3 bases from V and 8 bases from J, with 13 bases between. CDR3 residues: CASSFQEVGGYTF. In DNA form, the CDR3 reads TGTGCCAGCAGCTTTCAGGAGGTAGGCGGCTACACCTTC.

The chain uses TRBV5-6 and TRBJ1-1; D is perhaps TRBD1 (6 bases). Trimming pared 0 bases from V and 1 base from J, leaving 16 bases between. Germline CDR1 reads SGHDT; CDR2 reads YYEEEE. This CDR3 has 17 residues. The CDR3 region has the DNA TGTGCCAGCAGCTTGGCAGGTTGGGGACAAGAGAACACTGAAGCTTTCTTT. Translating it yields CASSLAGWGQENTEAFF.

This chain connects TRBV5-6 to TRBJ2-7, with TRBD2 as a possible D gene (6 bases). Per germline, CDR1 SGHDT and CDR2 YYEEEE. The CDR3 length is 13 residues. V lost 3 bases and J 6 bases, leaving 13 bases between the germline ends. CDR3 region: CASSSLTSAEQYF. CDR3 coding DNA: TGTGCCAGCAGCTCCTTGACTAGTGCCGAGCAGTACTTC.

A single count supports this clone. The V call is TRBV10-3, the J call TRBJ2-7; the match to TRBD1 covers 9 bases. Trimming at V came to 0 bases and at J to 6 bases, leaving 3 bases not matched to a gene. The germline V gene encodes CDR1 ENHRY and CDR2 SYGVKD. CDR3 length: 14 amino acids. The DNA of the CDR3 is TGTGCCATCAGTGAGTCTGACAGGGGGTTCGAGCAGTACTTC. It encodes CAISESDRGFEQYF.

V usage is TRBV2 and J usage is TRBJ1-2; 8 bases line up with TRBD1. The germline V gene encodes CDR1 SNHLY and CDR2 FYNNEI. The CDR3 runs to 15 residues. The J segment lost 2 bases and the V segment lost 4 bases, leaving 6 bases of the junction unmatched. The CDR3 reads CASSAWTGLNYGYTF. DNA of the CDR3: TGTGCCAGCAGTGCCTGGACAGGGTTAAACTATGGCTACACCTTC. Looking up the rest from reference TRBV2 and TRBJ1-2 gives the full variable domain: EPEVTQTPSHQVTQMGQEVILRCVPISNHLYFYWYRQILGQKVEFLVSFYNNEISEKSEIFDDQFSVERPDGSNFTLKIRSTKLEDSAMYFCASSAWTGLNYGYTFGSGTRLTVV.

This sequence joins TRBV6-6 and TRBJ2-7; tentative D call: TRBD1 (6 bases). Germline CDR1 and CDR2: MNHNY and SVGAGI (reference sequence). CDR3 length: 12 residues. Between the trimmed V and J ends, which lost 8 bases and 3 bases, there was a span of 11 bases. CDR3 loop: CASGGQLYEQYF. In nucleotides, the CDR3 is TGTGCCAGCGGCGGACAGCTCTACGAGCAGTACTTC.

The chain carries TRBV7-2 and TRBJ2-2; D uncertain. The germline V gene has CDR1 SGHTA and CDR2 FQGNSA. The germline V and J ends were trimmed by 2 bases and 1 base, with 5 bases remaining between them. This CDR3 contains 14 residues. CDR3 protein: CASSLSRNTGELFF. CDR3 nucleotides: TGTGCCAGCAGCTTATCCAGGAACACCGGGGAGCTGTTTTTT.

The chain recombines TRBV9 with TRBJ1-2, with D uncertain. The germline V gene has CDR1 SGDLS and CDR2 YYNGEE. This CDR3 comprises 16 residues. Trimming stripped 0 bases from V and 1 base from J, with 13 bases between. The CDR3 DNA sequence: TGTGCCAGCAGCGTAGGAGGGTCCAGGATTAACTATGGCTACACCTTC. This codes for CASSVGGSRINYGYTF.